Below, 16 T cell receptor beta chains from the same sample are listed, as sequenced in a study of CD8 T cells in Susac syndrome. Random hexamers served to reverse transcribe roughly 0.5 to 1 ug RNA. TCRdb re-called the immunoSEQ multiplex PCR reads through MiXCR, storing one row per CDR3 protein. Of more than 150,000 distinct CDR3 sequences listed, 92% are singletons. The sample consisted of CD4+ T cells from PBMCs. The receptors originated from a human donor in good health.

The genes are TRBV6-2 or TRBV6-3 and TRBJ2-2; weak D call: TRBD1 (6 bases). Looked up from germline, CDR1 is MNHEY and CDR2 is SVGEGT. This CDR3 region has 14 residues. V was shortened by 6 bases and J by 3 bases, with 11 bases between the two germline ends. The CDR3 spells CASRNRAHTGELFF. The CDR3 region has the DNA TGTGCCAGCAGAAACAGGGCTCACACCGGGGAGCTGTTTTTT.

This chain connects TRBV4-3 to TRBJ1-3; the D gene is possibly TRBD1 (5 bases). The CDR3 length is 21 residues. Germline CDR1 reads LGHNA; CDR2 reads YSLEER. Trimming removed 0 bases at V and 0 bases at J, with 24 bases between. This CDR3 is CASSQDLGGSGLLSSGNTIYF. The CDR3 nucleotides read TGCGCCAGCAGCCAAGACCTTGGAGGCTCGGGGCTCCTGAGCTCTGGAAACACCATATATTTT.

The gene calls are TRBV2 and TRBJ1-2; D unresolved. This CDR3 contains 13 residues. V lost 1 base to trimming and J lost 1 base, with 4 bases between them. The germline gives CDR1 SNHLY, CDR2 FYNNEI. This CDR3 reads CASSEDNNYGYTF. DNA of the CDR3: TGTGCCAGCAGTGAAGACAATAACTATGGCTACACCTTC. Looking up the rest from reference TRBV2 and TRBJ1-2 gives the full variable domain: EPEVTQTPSHQVTQMGQEVILRCVPISNHLYFYWYRQILGQKVEFLVSFYNNEISEKSEIFDDQFSVERPDGSNFTLKIRSTKLEDSAMYFCASSEDNNYGYTFGSGTRLTVV.

The rearrangement uses TRBV19 and TRBJ1-5; no clear D gene. Germline-derived CDR1 and CDR2 are LNHDA and SQIVND (reference sequence). The CDR3 contains 15 residues. V was shortened by 5 bases and J by 2 bases, with 13 bases between the two germline ends. This chain's CDR3 is CASSWGRVGNQPQHF. The DNA of the CDR3 is TGTGCCAGTAGTTGGGGAAGGGTTGGCAATCAGCCCCAGCATTTT.

This clonotype was detected once. This chain links TRBV6-1 with TRBJ1-6; possible D gene TRBD1, 5 bases. Germline lookup yields CDR1 MNHNS and CDR2 SASEGT. The CDR3 is 14 amino acids. V was shortened by 0 bases and J by 7 bases, with 7 bases between the two germline ends. DNA of the CDR3: TGTGCCAGCAGTGAAGCCGGGGGGAATTCACCCCTCCACTTT. Its protein is CASSEAGGNSPLHF.

This clonotype came up once. J is TRBJ2-4 and V is TRBV29-1, with D hard to call. CDR1 and CDR2 (germline): SQVTM, ANQGSEA. The CDR3 consists of 12 residues. Trimming cost V 2 bases and J 5 bases, with 7 bases left between them. CDR3: CSVESAQNIQYF. The CDR3 DNA is TGCAGCGTTGAAAGTGCACAAAACATTCAGTACTTC.

V and J are TRBV7-2 and TRBJ2-4, with TRBD2 matching over 7 bases. J lost 0 bases, V lost 5 bases, and 10 bases had no gene match. Germline loops: CDR1 SGHTA, CDR2 FQGNSA. CDR3 size: 17 residues. The CDR3 sequence is CASSGGGGPLAKNIQYF. CDR3 bases: TGTGCCAGCAGCGGTGGGGGGGGACCACTAGCCAAAAACATTCAGTACTTC.

The chain joins TRBV2 to TRBJ1-1, with 9 bases matching TRBD1. The V gene end was trimmed by 6 bases and the J gene end by 1 base; junction bases not matched to a gene: 3. Germline CDR1 reads SNHLY; CDR2 reads FYNNEI. This CDR3 has 14 amino acids. This chain's CDR3 is CASRDRGGNTEAFF. CDR3 in DNA: TGTGCCAGCAGGGACAGGGGCGGGAACACTGAAGCTTTCTTT.

This clonotype was recorded once. The DNA of the CDR3 is TGCAGCGCTAAGGGCAGGGGGGCCTACGAGCAGTACTTC. The encoded protein is CSAKGRGAYEQYF. The chain couples TRBV29-1 to TRBJ2-7; tentatively, D is TRBD1 (7 bases). Trimming cost V 7 bases and J 2 bases, with 15 bases left between them. Germline V gene data show CDR1 as SQVTM and CDR2 as ANQGSEA. The CDR3 consists of 13 residues.

The chain couples TRBV18 to TRBJ1-4; D not resolved. CDR1 and CDR2 from the germline V gene are KGHSH and LQKENI. V lost 0 bases to trimming and J lost 0 bases, with 2 bases between them. The CDR3 runs to 14 residues. The CDR3, as DNA: TGTGCCAGCTCACCACCTTCAACTAATGAAAAACTGTTTTTT. It codes for CASSPPSTNEKLFF.

V is TRBV2 and J is TRBJ2-3; weak D call: TRBD1 (6 bases). The CDR3 has 13 amino acids. Trimming stripped 6 bases from V and 3 bases from J, with 10 bases between. Germline CDR1 reads SNHLY; CDR2 reads FYNNEI. The CDR3, as DNA: TGTGCCAGCAGAGCCGGGACAACAGATACGCAGTATTTT. Residues: CASRAGTTDTQYF.

This sequence joins TRBV19 and TRBJ2-2; D is perhaps TRBD2 (5 bases). Trimming removed 9 bases at V and 4 bases at J, with 18 bases between. The length of the CDR3 is 15 residues. Germline CDR1 and CDR2: LNHDA and SQIVND (reference sequence). The CDR3 loop is CASRHWESSTGELFF. CDR3 in DNA: TGTGCCAGCCGTCATTGGGAGAGTTCCACCGGGGAGCTGTTTTTT.

CDR3 sequence (DNA): TGTGCCAGCAGCCCCCGGGGGGCGGGATACAATGAGCAGTTCTTC. It yields the protein CASSPRGAGYNEQFF. The genes are TRBV9 and TRBJ2-1; TRBD2 is a possible D gene (7 bases). The CDR3 has 15 residues. Per the germline V gene, CDR1 is SGDLS and CDR2 is YYNGEE. Trimming shortened V by 4 bases and J by 4 bases, and 15 bases separated the two germline ends.

This clonotype is a singleton in its sample. The DNA of the CDR3 is TGTGCCAGCAGTGAGGGGGGCGGTAACACTGAAGCTTTCTTT. It specifies CASSEGGGNTEAFF. The chain is built from TRBV6-1 and TRBJ1-1; D may be TRBD1 (6 bases). The germline V gene encodes CDR1 MNHNS and CDR2 SASEGT. Trimming removed 3 bases from V and 2 bases from J, with 10 bases in between. There are 14 residues in the CDR3.

The rearrangement joins TRBV30 to TRBJ1-5; no reliable D call. The CDR3 has 15 amino acids. Trimming pared 5 bases from V and 4 bases from J, leaving 18 bases between. The V gene's germline CDR1 is GTSNPN and CDR2 SVGIG (reference sequence). The CDR3 loop is CAWGPGRWENQPQHF. Written as DNA, the CDR3 is TGTGCCTGGGGACCGGGTCGGTGGGAAAATCAGCCCCAGCATTTT.

Only a few counts were recorded for this clonotype. V usage is TRBV5-4 and J usage is TRBJ2-1; possibly TRBD1 for D (5 bases). The CDR3 sequence is 15 residues long. With 0 bases removed from V and 0 bases from J, the gap between germline ends came to 7 bases. Germline V lookup: CDR1 SGHNT, CDR2 YYREEE (reference sequence). CDR3 protein: CASSLGQSSYNEQFF. The CDR3 nucleotides are TGTGCCAGCAGCTTGGGACAGTCCTCCTACAATGAGCAGTTCTTC. The full variable domain, rest sourced from reference TRBV5-4 and TRBJ2-1, is ETGVTQSPTHLIKTRGQQVTLRCSSQSGHNTVSWYQQALGQGPQFIFQYYREEENGRGNFPPRFSGLQFPNYSSELNVNALELDDSALYLCASSLGQSSYNEQFFGPGTRLTVL.